Here is one T cell receptor beta chain with its context. The data derive from a study of T-cell reconstitution after alpha-beta-depleted transplantation in children. TCRbeta library construction was performed incorporating unique molecular identifiers. From the PCR reads, TCRdb called clonotypes with MiXCR, one entry per CDR3 protein. The sample shows 400,000 to 500,000 distinct CDR3 sequences, about a tenth of them seen only once. The CDR3 is made up of 15 amino acids. Unmatched junction bases numbered 10, after V lost 2 bases and J lost 5 bases. CDR1 is DFQATT and CDR2 is SNEGSKA in the germline V gene (reference sequence).

Sequenced here: PBMCs from the stem cell graft donor, sampled from the stem cell graft. The source is a human donor who donated a stem cell graft to a child with acute myeloid leukemia. The chain carries TRBV20-1 and TRBJ2-5, with 8 bases matching TRBD2. CDR3 sequence: CSARPPSGGGETQYF. The CDR3 DNA follows: TGCAGTGCTAGACCTCCTTCCGGCGGGGGGGAGACCCAGTACTTC.